These T cell receptor beta chains were read from a single sample in a study of response to subunit inactivated influenza vaccine. TCRdb fed the RT-PCR reads into MiXCR, producing one record per CDR3 protein. The repertoire holds about 780,000 distinct CDR3 sequences, with roughly 18% as singletons. The starting material was PBMCs from blood, obtained around 5 days after vaccination. The receptors were gathered from a man in his fifties who received an inactivated influenza vaccine. CDR3s include the opening cysteine and the closing phenylalanine or tryptophan. The D gene is left open where the match is weak. Some rows have no size entry. The others give once, few or many, or a class for an expanded clone.

abundance,d_gene,j_gene,v_gene,CDR3aa,CDR3nt
NA,NA,TRBJ2-3,TRBV5-1,CASSWQASTDTQYF,TGCGCCAGCAGCTGGCAGGCTAGCACAGATACGCAGTATTTT
NA,NA,TRBJ2-2,TRBV7-2,CASSLDGPGVGGELFF,TGTGCCAGCAGCTTAGATGGCCCTGGGGTCGGCGGGGAGCTGTTTTTT
NA,NA,TRBJ2-1,TRBV4-3,CASSQTTGSSEQFF,TGCGCCAGCAGCCAAACGACGGGGTCTAGTGAGCAGTTCTTC
few,NA,TRBJ2-1,TRBV29-1,CSVDSQWHEQFF,TGCAGCGTTGATTCGCAGTGGCATGAGCAGTTCTTC
NA,TRBD2,TRBJ2-7,TRBV20-1,CSASSGRVYEQHF,TGCAGTGCTTCTAGCGGGAGGGTTTACGAGCAGCACTTC
few,NA,TRBJ2-1,TRBV7-6,CASSAGTPSSYNEQFF,TGTGCCAGCAGCGCCGGGACTCCAAGCTCCTACAATGAGCAGTTCTTC
NA,NA,TRBJ1-1,TRBV5-1,CASSLTTENTEAFF,TGCGCCAGCAGCTTGACGACGGAAAACACTGAAGCTTTCTTT
many,NA,TRBJ2-1,TRBV12-3/TRBV12-4,CASSLLPGGKNNEQFF,TGTGCCAGCAGTTTATTGCCGGGGGGCAAAAACAATGAGCAGTTCTTC
NA,NA,TRBJ2-1,TRBV20-1,CSATGTLSRNEQFF,TGCAGTGCCACCGGGACCTTGTCTCGGAATGAGCAGTTCTTC
NA,NA,TRBJ2-7,TRBV21-1,CASSKLLEQLF,TGTGCCAGCAGCAAGCTCTTAGAACAGCTCTTC
few,TRBD1,TRBJ1-2,TRBV2,CASNLDRDYGYTF,TGTGCCAGCAATTTGGACAGGGACTATGGCTACACCTTC
NA,TRBD2,TRBJ2-2,TRBV5-1,CASSAVPGLAGNTGELFF,TGCGCCAGCAGCGCGGTCCCGGGACTAGCGGGAAACACCGGGGAGCTGTTTTTT
NA,NA,TRBJ2-4,TRBV9,CASSVAPGWGNIQYF,TGTGCCAGCAGCGTAGCCCCAGGCTGGGGAAACATTCAGTACTTC
NA,TRBD1,TRBJ2-7,TRBV29-1,CSVPGTGTYEQYF,TGCAGCGTTCCCGGGACAGGAACCTACGAGCAGTACTTC
few,TRBD2,TRBJ2-1,TRBV4-2,CASSPTSGRVRNEQFF,TGTGCCAGCAGCCCTACTAGCGGGAGGGTAAGAAATGAGCAGTTCTTC
NA,NA,TRBJ2-3,TRBV6-1,CASSERGIKSDTQYF,TGTGCCAGCAGTGAAAGGGGGATCAAATCAGATACGCAGTATTTT
NA,NA,TRBJ2-5,TRBV29-1,CSVLRHQETQYF,TGCAGCGTTCTCCGGCACCAAGAGACCCAGTACTTC
NA,TRBD2,TRBJ2-5,TRBV12-3/TRBV12-4,CASSLGSSGGAGETQYF,TGTGCCAGCAGTTTAGGATCTAGCGGGGGGGCGGGAGAGACCCAGTACTTC
few,TRBD1,TRBJ2-6,TRBV7-2,CASSLQGARTGANVLTF,TGTGCCAGCAGCTTACAGGGGGCGCGGACTGGGGCCAACGTCCTGACTTTC
NA,NA,TRBJ2-1,TRBV6-2/TRBV6-3,CASSLFPLLTYNEQFF,TGTGCCAGCAGCCTATTCCCCCTTCTTACCTACAATGAGCAGTTCTTC
NA,TRBD1,TRBJ2-3,TRBV7-2,CASSPTPGQGDWDTQYF,TGTGCCAGCAGCCCAACCCCGGGACAGGGGGACTGGGATACGCAGTATTTT
many,TRBD2,TRBJ2-5,TRBV11-2,CASSRVGAGGGYQETQYF,TGTGCCAGCAGCCGAGTTGGGGCTGGCGGGGGGTACCAAGAGACCCAGTACTTC
few,NA,TRBJ1-2,TRBV29-1,CSVSGRTNYGYTF,TGCAGCGTTAGTGGCAGGACTAACTATGGCTACACCTTC
NA,NA,TRBJ2-7,TRBV6-1,CASVAGWAGSSYEQYF,TGTGCCAGCGTGGCAGGGTGGGCGGGGAGCTCCTACGAGCAGTACTTC
NA,NA,TRBJ2-2,TRBV29-1,CSVVSGELFF,TGCAGCGTTGTCTCCGGGGAGCTGTTTTTT
many,NA,TRBJ2-1,TRBV24-1,CATSDLQAYSYNEQFF,TGTGCCACCAGTGATTTGCAGGCCTACTCCTACAATGAGCAGTTCTTC
NA,NA,TRBJ2-7,TRBV5-1,CASSSDSTYEQYF,TGCGCCAGCAGCTCGGACAGTACCTACGAGCAGTACTTC
few,TRBD2,TRBJ2-3,TRBV4-2,CASSRLIAGLSDTQYF,TGTGCCAGCAGCCGCCTAATAGCGGGCTTGTCCGATACGCAGTATTTT
few,NA,TRBJ2-7,TRBV20-1,CSARSGRQRHEQYF,TGCAGTGCTAGATCGGGCAGACAGCGTCACGAGCAGTACTTC
NA,NA,TRBJ2-1,TRBV15,CATSPNLYEQFF,TGTGCCACCAGCCCGAACCTTTATGAGCAGTTCTTC
NA,TRBD2,TRBJ2-2,TRBV20-1,CSAVGLAGVGTGELFF,TGCAGTGCCGTGGGACTAGCGGGAGTTGGGACCGGGGAGCTGTTTTTT
NA,TRBD1,TRBJ2-5,TRBV12-3/TRBV12-4,CASSRDRGHETQYF,TGTGCCAGCAGTCGTGACAGGGGGCATGAGACCCAGTACTTC
NA,TRBD2,TRBJ2-3,TRBV3-1,CASSRTSGGGTSTDTQYF,TGTGCCAGCAGCCGGACTAGCGGGGGCGGAACCAGCACAGATACGCAGTATTTT
few,TRBD2,TRBJ2-5,TRBV11-2,CASSFRLAGGWETQYF,TGTGCCAGCAGCTTTAGACTAGCGGGAGGCTGGGAGACCCAGTACTTC
many,NA,TRBJ2-7,TRBV29-1,CSVSGPSYEQYF,TGCAGCGTTTCGGGGCCCTCCTACGAGCAGTACTTC
few,NA,TRBJ2-7,TRBV6-2/TRBV6-3,CASSYRQVREQYF,TGTGCCAGCAGTTACCGACAGGTCCGCGAGCAGTACTTC
NA,NA,TRBJ1-2,TRBV5-5,CASSLGNEIELLYGYTF,TGTGCCAGCAGCTTGGGGAATGAAATCGAACTGCTCTATGGCTACACCTTC
few,TRBD2,TRBJ2-1,TRBV28,CASSLGTSRWSWQFF,TGTGCCAGCAGCCTCGGGACTAGCAGGTGGTCGTGGCAGTTCTTC
few,NA,TRBJ2-7,TRBV29-1,CSVEGGGEQYF,TGCAGCGTTGAAGGAGGTGGCGAGCAGTACTTC
NA,NA,TRBJ1-5,TRBV5-1,CASSLVGGNNQPQHF,TGCGCCAGCAGCTTGGTAGGGGGTAACAATCAGCCCCAGCATTTT
few,NA,TRBJ2-7,TRBV18,CASSPPKGTYEQYF,TGTGCCAGCTCACCACCCAAAGGGACCTACGAGCAGTACTTC
few,TRBD2,TRBJ2-7,TRBV6-6,CAAKSGSSYEQYF,TGTGCCGCAAAAAGCGGGAGTAGTTACGAGCAGTACTTC
NA,TRBD1,TRBJ2-1,TRBV5-1,CASAGPGGTYNEQFF,TGCGCCAGCGCGGGCCCAGGGGGCACCTACAATGAGCAGTTCTTC
few,NA,TRBJ2-7,TRBV5-1,CASSPEPGAREQYF,TGCGCCAGCAGCCCAGAACCGGGGGCTAGGGAGCAGTACTTC
few,NA,TRBJ2-7,TRBV5-1,CASSLRQGFYEQYF,TGCGCCAGCAGCTTGCGCCAGGGGTTCTACGAGCAGTACTTC
NA,NA,TRBJ2-7,TRBV15,CATSRVTWTAYEQYF,TGTGCCACCAGCAGAGTCACCTGGACAGCCTACGAGCAGTACTTC
NA,TRBD1,TRBJ2-3,TRBV3-1,CAFSRPRQGFRVADTQYF,TGTGCCTTCAGCCGGCCTCGACAGGGATTCCGCGTTGCAGATACGCAGTATTTT
NA,NA,TRBJ1-6,TRBV7-9,CASSPRQVSPLHF,TGTGCCAGCAGCCCCAGACAGGTTTCACCCCTCCACTTT
NA,NA,TRBJ1-2,TRBV12-3/TRBV12-4,CASTLGSHGYTF,TGTGCCAGCACCCTGGGATCCCATGGCTACACCTTC